This TCR beta chain was recovered during a study of STAT5B mutations in CD4+ large granular lymphocyte leukemia. Clones were read by immunoSEQ multiplex PCR, and TCRdb kept only the in-frame ones, dropping some. Here the sample spans about 30,000 clones, more than 60% being singletons. The CDR3 contains 15 residues. Germline CDR1 reads SGHKS; CDR2 reads YYEKEE (reference sequence). The V end was cut by 2 bases, the J end by 7 bases, with 15 bases between. The sample taken for sequencing was CD4+ T cells from blood buffy coats. The TCR comes from a human donor in good health. The chain links TRBV5-5 to TRBJ1-4; tentative D call: TRBD1 (6 bases). This CDR3 reads CASSFYGGRGEKLFF. CDR3 DNA: TGTGCCAGCAGCTTTTATGGGGGGCGCGGTGAAAAACTGTTTTTT.